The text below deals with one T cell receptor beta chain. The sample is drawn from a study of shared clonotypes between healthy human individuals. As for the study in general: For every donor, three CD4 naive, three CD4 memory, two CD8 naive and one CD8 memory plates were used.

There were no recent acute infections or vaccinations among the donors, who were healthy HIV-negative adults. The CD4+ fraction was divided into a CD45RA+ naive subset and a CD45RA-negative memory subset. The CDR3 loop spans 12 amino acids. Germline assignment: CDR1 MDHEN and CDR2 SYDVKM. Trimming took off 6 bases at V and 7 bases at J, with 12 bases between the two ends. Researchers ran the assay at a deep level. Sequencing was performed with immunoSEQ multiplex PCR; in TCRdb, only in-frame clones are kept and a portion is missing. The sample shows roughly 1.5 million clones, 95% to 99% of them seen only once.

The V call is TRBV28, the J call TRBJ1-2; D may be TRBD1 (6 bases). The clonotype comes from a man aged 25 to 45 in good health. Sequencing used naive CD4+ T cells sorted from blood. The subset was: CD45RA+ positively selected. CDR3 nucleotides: TGTGCCAGCAGCTCGGACAGTCGTGGCTACACCTTC. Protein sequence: CASSSDSRGYTF.